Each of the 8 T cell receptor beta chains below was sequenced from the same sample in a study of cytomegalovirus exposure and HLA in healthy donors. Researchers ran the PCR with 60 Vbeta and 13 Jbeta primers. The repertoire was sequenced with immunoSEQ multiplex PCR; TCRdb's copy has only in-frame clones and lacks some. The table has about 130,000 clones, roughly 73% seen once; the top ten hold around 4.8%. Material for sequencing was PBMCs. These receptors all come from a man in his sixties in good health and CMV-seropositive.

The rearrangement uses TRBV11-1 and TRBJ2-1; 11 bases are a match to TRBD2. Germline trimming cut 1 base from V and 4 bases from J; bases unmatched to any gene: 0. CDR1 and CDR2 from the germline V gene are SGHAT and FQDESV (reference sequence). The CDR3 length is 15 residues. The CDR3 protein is CASSLGLAGYNEQFF. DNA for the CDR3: TGTGCCAGCAGCTTAGGACTAGCGGGGTACAATGAGCAGTTCTTC.

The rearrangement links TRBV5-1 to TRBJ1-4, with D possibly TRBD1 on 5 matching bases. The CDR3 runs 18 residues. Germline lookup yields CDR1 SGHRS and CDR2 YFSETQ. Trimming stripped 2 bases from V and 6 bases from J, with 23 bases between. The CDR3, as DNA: TGCGCCAGCAGCTTCATCCGAGCAGGGTCCGGAGGGGATGAAAAACTGTTTTTT. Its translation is CASSFIRAGSGGDEKLFF.

This CDR3 is CSVDNTDTQYF. DNA of the CDR3: TGCAGCGTTGACAACACAGATACGCAGTATTTT. V usage is TRBV29-1 and J usage is TRBJ2-3, with unresolved D. This CDR3 region has 11 residues. Germline V gene lookup returns CDR1 SQVTM and CDR2 ANQGSEA. With 3 bases removed from V and 2 bases from J, the gap between germline ends came to 3 bases.

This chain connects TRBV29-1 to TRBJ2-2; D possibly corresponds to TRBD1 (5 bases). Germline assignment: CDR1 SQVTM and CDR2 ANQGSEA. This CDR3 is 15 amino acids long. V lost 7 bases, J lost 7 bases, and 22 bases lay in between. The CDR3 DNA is TGCAGCGGGTCAGGGTGGGGTTTACAGGACGGGGAGCTGTTTTTT. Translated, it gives CSGSGWGLQDGELFF.

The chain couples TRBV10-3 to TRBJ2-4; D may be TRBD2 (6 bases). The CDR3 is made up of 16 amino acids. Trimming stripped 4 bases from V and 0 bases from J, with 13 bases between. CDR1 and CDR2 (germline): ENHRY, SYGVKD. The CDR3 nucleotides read TGTGCCATCAGTGGGGGCGGGGATCTAGCCAAAAACATTCAGTACTTC. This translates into CAISGGGDLAKNIQYF.

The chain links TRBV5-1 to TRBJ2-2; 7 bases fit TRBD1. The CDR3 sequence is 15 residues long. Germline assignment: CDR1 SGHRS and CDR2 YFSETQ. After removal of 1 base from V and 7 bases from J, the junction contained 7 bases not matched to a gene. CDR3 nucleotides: TGCGCCAGCAGCTTGAGGACAGGAGGTGACGGGGAGCTGTTTTTT. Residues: CASSLRTGGDGELFF. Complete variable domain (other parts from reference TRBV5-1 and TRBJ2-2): KAGVTQTPRYLIKTRGQQVTLSCSPISGHRSVSWYQQTPGQGLQFLFEYFSETQRNKGNFPGRFSGRQFSNSRSEMNVSTLELGDSALYLCASSLRTGGDGELFFGEGSRLTVL.

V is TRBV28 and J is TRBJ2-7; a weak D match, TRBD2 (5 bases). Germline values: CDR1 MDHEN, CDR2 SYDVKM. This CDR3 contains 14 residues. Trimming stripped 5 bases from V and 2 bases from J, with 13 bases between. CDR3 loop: CASSPSGSAYEQYF. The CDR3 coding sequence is TGTGCCAGCAGTCCCTCGGGGAGCGCCTACGAGCAGTACTTC.

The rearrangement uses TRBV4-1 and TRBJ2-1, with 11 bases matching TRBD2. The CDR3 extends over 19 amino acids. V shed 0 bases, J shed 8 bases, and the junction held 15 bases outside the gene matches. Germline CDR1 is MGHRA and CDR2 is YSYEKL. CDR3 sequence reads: CASSQEGMVAGGPQDEQFF. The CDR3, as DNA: TGCGCCAGCAGCCAAGAAGGAATGGTAGCGGGGGGGCCACAGGATGAGCAGTTCTTC.